This T cell receptor beta chain came from a study of T cells in Graves' hyperthyroidism and ophthalmopathy. Findings and limits, study-wide: Most thyroid clonotypes expanded above 0.001 were also detected in blood.

RNA transcripts gave rise to amplified TCR beta CDR3 regions. Initially, a first-round RT-PCR of the TCR CDR3 employed the HTBI primer set. TCRdb reprocessed the multiplex PCR reads via MiXCR and lists one record per CDR3 protein. In the table there are roughly 640,000 distinct CDR3 sequences, about a sixth of which are singletons. V shed 4 bases and J 7 bases; nucleotides not matched to a gene: 8. The germline gives CDR1 GTSNPN, CDR2 SVGIG (reference sequence). The CDR3 is 14 amino acids. For this clonotype: The antigen remains unidentified. Possible read error: a much larger clone is one base away.

Ophthalmopathy cases met thresholds of Clinical Activity Score at least 3, NOSPECS grade at least 4 and duration under 3 months. Clinical symptoms, serum thyroxine and TRAb, thyroid ultrasound and orbital computed tomography together formed the diagnostic basis. Source material: blood. This receptor was taken from a woman aged 40 to 50 with Graves' ophthalmopathy. V is TRBV30 and J is TRBJ1-5; TRBD1 agrees at 9 bases. CDR3 DNA sequence: TGTGCCTGGAATGTGGGACAGGGAAGGCAGCCCCAGCATTTT. It specifies CAWNVGQGRQPQHF.